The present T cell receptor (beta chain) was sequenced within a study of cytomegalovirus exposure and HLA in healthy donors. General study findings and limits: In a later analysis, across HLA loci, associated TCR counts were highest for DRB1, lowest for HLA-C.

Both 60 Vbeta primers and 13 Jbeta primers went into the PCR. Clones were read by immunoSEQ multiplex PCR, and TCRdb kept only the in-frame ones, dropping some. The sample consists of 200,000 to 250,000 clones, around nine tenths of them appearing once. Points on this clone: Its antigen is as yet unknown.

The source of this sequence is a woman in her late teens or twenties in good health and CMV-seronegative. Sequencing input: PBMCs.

The chain's CDR3 is CASSGQGIGNTIYF. CDR3 nucleotides: TGTGCCAGCAGCGGACAGGGAATTGGAAACACCATATATTTT. The chain joins TRBV2 to TRBJ1-3; 8 nucleotides match TRBD1. Germline loops: CDR1 SNHLY, CDR2 FYNNEI. The V gene end was trimmed by 6 bases and the J gene end by 3 bases; junction bases not matched to a gene: 4. The CDR3 totals 14 residues.